This TCR beta chain came from a study of T cells in Graves' hyperthyroidism and ophthalmopathy. Germline values: CDR1 SGDLS, CDR2 YYNGEE. Trimming shortened V by 0 bases and J by 0 bases, and 9 bases separated the two germline ends. The CDR3 is made up of 15 amino acids. Researchers amplified the TCR beta CDR3 regions from RNA transcripts. The TCR CDR3 first-round RT-PCR relied on the HTBI primer set. TCRdb used MiXCR to reprocess the multiplex PCR reads, holding one entry per CDR3 protein. The sample lists around 290,000 distinct CDR3 sequences; more than 10% were seen once. The sample holds many counts of this clonotype.

Sequenced: blood. The chain combines TRBV9 with TRBJ1-2, with D maybe TRBD1 (6 bases). The source of this sequence is a woman aged 25 to 39 with Graves' hyperthyroidism that later progressed to Graves' ophthalmopathy. The CDR3 is CASSVDPGANYGYTF. The CDR3 DNA reads TGTGCCAGCAGCGTAGACCCAGGGGCTAACTATGGCTACACCTTC.